What follows are 13 T cell receptor beta chains derived from one specimen sequenced in a study of T cell clusters in autoimmune cytopenias. Approximately 40,000 genome equivalents of blood DNA were amplified for TRB. One tube held mixed TRB-A and TRB-B primer pools for touch-down PCR. TCRdb reprocessed the multiplex PCR reads, with one entry per CDR3 protein and no DNA. Its table records about 12,000 distinct CDR3 sequences. This sample was also put to use in a study of T cell repertoires in aging, cancer and after chemotherapy.

Source material: peripheral blood. The receptors here all came from a human donor in good health.

The V and J genes are TRBV7-2 and TRBJ1-5. The CDR3 totals 13 residues. CDR1 is SGHTA and CDR2 is FQGNSA in the germline V gene. This chain's CDR3 is CASSLKGDQPQHF.

This clonotype counts as medium-sized (0.01 to 0.1%) by frequency. The gene calls are TRBV20-1 and TRBJ2-7; checking the TCRdb D call of TRBD1 is not possible without DNA. Germline V lookup: CDR1 DFQATT, CDR2 SNEGSKA (reference sequence). CDR3 length: 14 amino acids. The CDR3 here is CSAQRGGSSYEQYF.

This clonotype ranks as medium-sized in terms of frequency. The chain combines TRBV7-6 with TRBJ2-2; TCRdb lists TRBD2, though no DNA is available to test this call. CDR3 length equals 14 residues. CDR1 and CDR2 from the germline V gene are SGHVS and FNYEAQ. The CDR3 loop is CASSRDFITGELFF.

This clonotype is identified as medium-sized (0.01 to 0.1%) from frequency. J is TRBJ1-2 and V is TRBV5-6; TCRdb's D gene call, TRBD1, goes unchecked for lack of DNA. Germline V CDR1 and CDR2: SGHDT, YYEEEE. This CDR3 contains 13 residues. CDR3 in amino acids: CASSYQGNYGYTF.

The V gene is TRBV5-4, the J gene TRBJ1-1; the D call from TCRdb, TRBD1, cannot be confirmed without DNA. The CDR3 runs to 15 residues. Per the germline V gene, CDR1 is SGHNT and CDR2 is YYREEE (reference sequence). This CDR3 is CASSLVGGRDTEAFF. Full variable domain (remainder filled in from reference TRBV5-4 and TRBJ1-1): ETGVTQSPTHLIKTRGQQVTLRCSSQSGHNTVSWYQQALGQGPQFIFQYYREEENGRGNFPPRFSGLQFPNYSSELNVNALELDDSALYLCASSLVGGRDTEAFFGQGTRLTVV.

This sequence joins TRBV7-6 and TRBJ2-3; the TCRdb call, TRBD2, lacks DNA for checking. The germline CDR1 and CDR2 sequences are SGHVS and FNYEAQ. The CDR3 spans 17 residues. The CDR3: CASSFLLTSGGADTQYF.

The V gene is TRBV7-2, the J gene TRBJ1-2; TCRdb selects TRBD1, and the lack of DNA leaves this call unchecked. The germline CDR1 and CDR2 sequences are SGHTA and FQGNSA. The CDR3 is 16 amino acids. CDR3 in amino acids: CASSLVRGGQLRGYTF.

V and J are TRBV18 and TRBJ2-7. Per germline, CDR1 KGHSH and CDR2 LQKENI. There are 12 residues in the CDR3. Here the CDR3 reads CASSPDSYEQYF.

The chain recombines TRBV30 with TRBJ2-5; TCRdb calls TRBD2, which cannot be checked without DNA. The CDR3 spans 18 residues. The germline V gene has CDR1 GTSNPN and CDR2 SVGIG (reference sequence). The CDR3 is CASSMAASGGPDQETQYF.

The chain links TRBV18 to TRBJ1-1; without DNA, the TCRdb call of TRBD1 cannot be checked. CDR1 and CDR2 from the germline V gene are KGHSH and LQKENI. The CDR3 covers 14 residues. The CDR3 sequence is CASSQDRVGTEAFF.

The chain is built from TRBV20-1 and TRBJ1-5; TCRdb reports TRBD1, a call that lacks DNA to check it against. This CDR3 has 13 amino acids. Looked up from germline, CDR1 is DFQATT and CDR2 is SNEGSKA (reference sequence). CDR3 sequence reads: CSARIQGRQPQHF.

This clonotype is medium-sized (0.01 to 0.1%) by frequency. The chain carries TRBV20-1 and TRBJ2-7; TCRdb reports TRBD1, a call that lacks DNA to check it against. This CDR3 has 13 amino acids. Germline V lookup: CDR1 DFQATT, CDR2 SNEGSKA (reference sequence). The CDR3 protein is CSAAPGGGYEQYF.

This clonotype is called medium-sized based on its frequency. The rearrangement uses TRBV6-5 and TRBJ2-2; there is no DNA to check the TCRdb D call of TRBD2. CDR3 length: 17 residues. Per the germline V gene, CDR1 is MNHEY and CDR2 is SVGAGI. CDR3: CASSYEGTSEFTGELFF.